The 13 T cell receptor beta chains reported below all come from one sample, sequenced in a study of blood T cell repertoires in COVID-19. Here immunoSEQ multiplex PCR was the method, and the copy in TCRdb shows in-frame clones only, minus some. The sample contains about 240,000 clones, approximately 90% of which appear only once. Sequenced input: PBMCs or T cells enriched from blood (not recorded which). Every receptor here comes from a young woman who had recovered from COVID-19.

The rearrangement links TRBV28 to TRBJ2-5; 9 nucleotides match TRBD2. CDR3 size: 17 residues. Germline CDR1 reads MDHEN; CDR2 reads SYDVKM. The trim removed 3 bases at V and 2 bases at J, leaving 10 bases unmatched. In DNA form, the CDR3 reads TGTGCCAGCAGTTTCCCGACGACTAGCGGACCACAAGAGACCCAGTACTTC. The encoded protein is CASSFPTTSGPQETQYF.

The gene calls are TRBV2 and TRBJ1-1; D might be TRBD1 (5 bases). Germline V gives CDR1 SNHLY, CDR2 FYNNEI. V was clipped by 8 bases and J by 5 bases, with 15 bases between them. This CDR3 has 13 residues. CDR3 region: CASEPGLRTEAFF. In DNA form, the CDR3 reads TGTGCCAGCGAACCGGGACTGAGGACTGAAGCTTTCTTT. Drawing the rest from reference TRBV2 and TRBJ1-1, the complete variable domain is EPEVTQTPSHQVTQMGQEVILRCVPISNHLYFYWYRQILGQKVEFLVSFYNNEISEKSEIFDDQFSVERPDGSNFTLKIRSTKLEDSAMYFCASEPGLRTEAFFGQGTRLTVV.

The chain couples TRBV30 to TRBJ1-4, with D perhaps TRBD1 (6 bases). CDR3 length: 11 amino acids. CDR1 is GTSNPN and CDR2 is SVGIG in the germline V gene (reference sequence). The V end lost 0 bases, the J end lost 14 bases, and 10 bases lay between the germline ends. The CDR3 DNA follows: TGTGCCTGGAGTGTACAGGGTACGCTGTTTTTT. It is translated as CAWSVQGTLFF.

The chain has TRBV25-1 and TRBJ1-1, with 7 bases lining up with TRBD1. CDR1 is MGHDK and CDR2 is SYGVNS in the germline V gene. The CDR3 spans 16 residues. V dropped 8 bases and J dropped 0; count of bases not matched to a gene: 12. The CDR3 is CASRRGKTGMNTEAFF. The CDR3 DNA sequence: TGTGCCAGCCGCCGTGGGAAGACAGGGATGAACACTGAAGCTTTCTTT.

Here the CDR3 DNA reads TGTGCCAGCAGGGGTCTTAGCGGGAGGGCCTCCTACGAGCAGTACTTC. Translation: CASRGLSGRASYEQYF. V usage is TRBV2 and J usage is TRBJ2-7; 11 bases map to TRBD2. The ends lost 6 bases at V and 0 bases at J; junction bases unmatched: 7. Germline values: CDR1 SNHLY, CDR2 FYNNEI. The length of the CDR3 is 16 residues.

This clone has a count of ten or more. CDR3: CACKSGTSETQYF. As DNA, the CDR3 is TGTGCCTGCAAGTCCGGGACTTCGGAGACCCAGTACTTC. The chain recombines TRBV5-4 with TRBJ2-5; a possible D gene is TRBD2 (6 bases). Trimming left V 10 bases short and J 5 bases short, with 18 bases between. The CDR3 spans 13 residues. Germline V lookup: CDR1 SGHNT, CDR2 YYREEE (reference sequence).

The chain is built from TRBV4-3 and TRBJ1-2; possible D gene TRBD1, 5 bases. The CDR3 sequence is 16 residues long. From germline, CDR1 is LGHNA and CDR2 YSLEER. V shed 1 base and J shed 4 bases, with 16 bases lying between them. The CDR3 DNA is TGCGCCAGCAGCCAAGGTCAGCGAGACAGTTCCTATGGCTACACCTTC. It is translated as CASSQGQRDSSYGYTF.

V and J are TRBV6-1 and TRBJ2-5, with 9 bases lining up with TRBD2. CDR1 is MNHNS, CDR2 SASEGT, per germline. After removal of 2 bases from V and 2 bases from J, the junction contained 6 bases not matched to a gene. The CDR3 covers 16 residues. In DNA, the CDR3 is TGTGCCAGCAGTGAAAGCGCGGGAGGGCCTCAAGAGACCCAGTACTTC. Encoded protein: CASSESAGGPQETQYF.

V usage is TRBV24-1 and J usage is TRBJ1-2; maybe TRBD1 (5 bases). Germline values: CDR1 KGHDR, CDR2 SFDVKD. Trimming cost V 6 bases and J 8 bases, with 12 bases left between them. The CDR3 is made up of 12 amino acids. As DNA, the CDR3 is TGTGCCACCAGTTTTGGGGGAGGAGGCTACACCTTC. It specifies CATSFGGGGYTF.

This clone was recorded at least ten times. The J gene is TRBJ1-3, the V gene TRBV19; D not resolved. V gave up 1 base and J gave up 0 bases, with 7 bases separating them. CDR1 and CDR2 from the germline V gene are LNHDA and SQIVND (reference sequence). This CDR3 is 15 amino acids long. CDR3 nucleotide sequence: TGTGCCAGTAGTATAGTGGGCAGCTCTGGAAACACCATATATTTT. This gives the protein CASSIVGSSGNTIYF.

The CDR3 spells CASSQASGSYNEQFF. In DNA, the CDR3 is TGCGCCAGCAGCCAAGCTAGCGGTTCCTACAATGAGCAGTTCTTC. The chain has TRBV4-3 and TRBJ2-1, with TRBD2 matching over 7 bases. CDR3 length: 15 amino acids. The V gene's germline CDR1 is LGHNA and CDR2 YSLEER. The J segment lost 1 base and the V segment lost 1 base, leaving 1 base of the junction unmatched.

V gene TRBV5-1 combines with J gene TRBJ2-1, with a possible D match to TRBD2 (6 bases). The CDR3 contains 15 residues. V was cut by 0 bases and J by 7 bases, with 14 bases left in between. The germline V gene has CDR1 SGHRS and CDR2 YFSETQ. CDR3 bases: TGCGCCAGCAGCTTGGACAGCGGGCTATGGAATGAGCAGTTCTTC. This translates into CASSLDSGLWNEQFF.

The chain is built from TRBV6-5 and TRBJ2-7; tentatively, D is TRBD1 (5 bases). V lost 10 bases and J 2 bases, leaving 18 bases between the germline ends. Germline V CDR1 and CDR2: MNHEY, SVGAGI. The CDR3 loop spans 14 amino acids. Here the CDR3 reads CAIQTDVFPYEQYF. The DNA for the CDR3 is TGTGCCATACAGACAGATGTATTCCCCTACGAGCAGTACTTC.